One and the same sample provided the 30 T cell receptor beta chains below, sequenced in a study of blood T cell repertoires in COVID-19. Profiling relied on immunoSEQ multiplex PCR, and the TCRdb table lists in-frame clones only, not all of them. Of 200,000 to 250,000 clones in the sample, about nine tenths were seen once. Sequencing was performed on peripheral blood. The receptors come from an older woman with acute or convalescent COVID-19.

V is TRBV7-2 and J is TRBJ2-7, with 7 bases aligning to TRBD1. The CDR3 is 14 residues long. Germline-derived CDR1 and CDR2 are SGHTA and FQGNSA. V gave up 5 bases and J gave up 1 base; unmatched junction bases: 5. CDR3 in DNA: TGTGCCAGCAGCCCGGACAGGCTATCCTACGAGCAGTACTTC. This encodes CASSPDRLSYEQYF. The full variable domain, completed using reference TRBV7-2 and TRBJ2-7, is GAGVSQSPSNKVTEKGKDVELRCDPISGHTALYWYRQSLGQGLEFLIYFQGNSAPDKSGLPSDRFSAERTGGSVSTLTIQRTQQEDSAVYLCASSPDRLSYEQYFGPGTRLTVT.

The V and J genes are TRBV23-1 and TRBJ1-2; TRBD1 aligns across 10 bases. TRBV23-1 is an ORF for which the function is uncertain. Trimming took 7 bases from V and 6 from J; bases not matched to a gene: 5. This CDR3 has 13 amino acids. CDR3 bases: TGCGCCAGCAATCCGGGACAGGGGCATGGCTACACCTTC. This gives the protein CASNPGQGHGYTF.

V gene TRBV6-5 combines with J gene TRBJ2-1; a possible D gene is TRBD2 (5 bases). The germline V gene has CDR1 MNHEY and CDR2 SVGAGI. This CDR3 is 11 amino acids long. Trimming shortened V by 7 bases and J by 6 bases, and 7 bases separated the two germline ends. The CDR3 protein is CASTSGNEQFF. The CDR3 region has the DNA TGTGCCAGCACGAGCGGCAATGAGCAGTTCTTC.

The rearrangement uses TRBV6-1 and TRBJ1-1; D call uncertain. V was shortened by 0 bases and J by 6 bases, with 11 bases between the two germline ends. The CDR3 is 14 amino acids. The germline V gene has CDR1 MNHNS and CDR2 SASEGT. The CDR3 protein is CASSEARGHAEAFF. The CDR3 nucleotides are TGTGCCAGCAGTGAAGCGCGGGGTCACGCTGAAGCTTTCTTT.

V is TRBV3-1 (or the pseudogene TRBV3-2) and J is TRBJ1-4, with 7 nucleotides matching TRBD1. Germline V gene sequence: CDR1 LGHDT, CDR2 YNNKEL (reference sequence). The V gene end was trimmed by 6 bases and the J gene end by 3 bases; junction bases not matched to a gene: 10. This CDR3 spans 16 amino acids. The CDR3 DNA reads as TGTGCCAGCAGACAAACCCCAGGGGGTGCTAATGAAAAACTGTTTTTT. It specifies CASRQTPGGANEKLFF.

This chain joins TRBV7-9 and TRBJ2-7, with 8 bases matching TRBD1. V trimming: 2 bases; J trimming: 7 bases; junction bases outside the gene matches: 7. Germline lookup yields CDR1 SEHNR and CDR2 FQNEAQ (reference sequence). CDR3 length equals 14 residues. The CDR3 here is CASSLSGTGREQYF. CDR3 bases: TGTGCCAGCAGCTTATCAGGGACAGGTAGGGAGCAGTACTTC.

The chain recombines TRBV18 with TRBJ1-5; 9 positions match TRBD1. Trimming took 2 bases from V and 7 from J; bases not matched to a gene: 9. This CDR3 is 16 amino acids long. Germline CDR1 and CDR2: KGHSH and LQKENI. In DNA form, the CDR3 reads TGTGCCAGCTCACCAGGGGGACAGGGTATCATCCAGCCCCAGCATTTT. It is translated as CASSPGGQGIIQPQHF.

The chain uses TRBV6-4 and TRBJ1-1, with D perhaps TRBD1 (5 bases). The CDR3 is 13 amino acids. The germline V and J ends were trimmed by 8 bases and 1 base, with 11 bases remaining between them. The germline V gene encodes CDR1 MRHNA and CDR2 SNTAGT. CDR3: CASRRQGNTEAFF. For the CDR3, the DNA is TGTGCCAGCCGACGGCAGGGGAACACTGAAGCTTTCTTT.

CDR3 sequence (DNA): TGTGCCAGCAGTGATGACGGGGGGGCCCCAGATACGCAGTATTTT. Its translation: CASSDDGGAPDTQYF. This chain uses TRBV2 with TRBJ2-3; 8 nucleotides agree with TRBD2. Trimming removed 3 bases from V and 4 bases from J; junction bases left unmatched: 6. The CDR3 is 15 amino acids. Germline loops: CDR1 SNHLY, CDR2 FYNNEI.

The V and J genes are TRBV5-1 and TRBJ1-2; the D gene is possibly TRBD1 (6 bases). Germline lookup yields CDR1 SGHRS and CDR2 YFSETQ. This CDR3 is built from 14 residues. The V end was cut by 7 bases, the J end by 0 bases, with 13 bases between. CDR3 in DNA: TGCGCCAGCCGTACAGGGACCTCTAACTATGGCTACACCTTC. It codes for CASRTGTSNYGYTF.

For this clone: Other DNA sequences in the same sample also yield this CDR3. The J gene is TRBJ2-7, the V gene TRBV6-5; D possibly corresponds to TRBD1 (6 bases). The V end lost 5 bases, the J end lost 4 bases, and 6 bases lay between the germline ends. The V gene's germline CDR1 is MNHEY and CDR2 SVGAGI. The CDR3 runs 11 residues. The CDR3 sequence: CASSTGYEQYF. In DNA, the CDR3 is TGTGCCAGCAGTACAGGGTACGAGCAGTACTTC.

The V call is TRBV18, the J call TRBJ2-7; TRBD2 aligns across 11 bases. This CDR3 region has 16 residues. The trim removed 4 bases at V and 1 base at J, leaving 6 bases unmatched. Germline CDR1 KGHSH, CDR2 LQKENI. The CDR3 loop is CASSRNSGRVSYEQYF. In DNA form, the CDR3 reads TGTGCCAGCTCACGAAATAGCGGGAGGGTTTCCTACGAGCAGTACTTC.

The rearrangement links TRBV28 to TRBJ1-3; D is unresolved. Germline assignment: CDR1 MDHEN and CDR2 SYDVKM. Deletions cut 6 bases from V and 4 bases from J, with 13 bases between. CDR3 length: 14 amino acids. CDR3 in amino acids: CASSPTEGGNTIYF. CDR3 in DNA: TGTGCCAGCAGCCCCACAGAAGGCGGAAACACCATATATTTT.

This chain links TRBV2 with TRBJ1-1, with D uncertain. The CDR3 extends over 13 amino acids. Trimming pared 9 bases from V and 1 base from J, leaving 12 bases between. Germline values: CDR1 SNHLY, CDR2 FYNNEI. CDR3 in DNA: TGTGCCAGTATGGTGTCCGGGAACACTGAAGCTTTCTTT. Translating gives CASMVSGNTEAFF.

The chain has TRBV19 and TRBJ2-7; no firm D call. Germline V gene sequence: CDR1 LNHDA, CDR2 SQIVND (reference sequence). The CDR3 sequence is 14 residues long. The germline V and J ends were trimmed by 5 bases and 5 bases, with 16 bases remaining between them. CDR3 residues: CASSPRVVRHEQYF. CDR3 sequence (DNA): TGTGCCAGTAGTCCTCGAGTCGTGCGGCACGAGCAGTACTTC.

J is TRBJ2-1 and V is TRBV4-3; no reliable D call. Germline loops: CDR1 LGHNA, CDR2 YSLEER. Trimming took off 1 base at V and 6 bases at J, with 7 bases between the two ends. The CDR3 spans 13 residues. The CDR3 reads CASSQVGINEQFF. In DNA, the CDR3 is TGCGCCAGCAGCCAAGTTGGCATCAATGAGCAGTTCTTC.

This chain uses TRBV7-8 with TRBJ2-1, with TRBD2 identical over 8 bases. The CDR3 contains 15 residues. J lost 8 bases, V lost 1 base, and 7 bases had no gene match. In germline, CDR1 is SGHVS, CDR2 FQNEAQ. Here the CDR3 reads CASSLVSGGPDEQFF. The DNA for the CDR3 is TGTGCCAGCAGCTTAGTGTCGGGAGGGCCGGATGAGCAGTTCTTC. Full variable domain (rest looked up from reference TRBV7-8 and TRBJ2-1): GAGVSQSPRYKVAKRGQDVALRCDPISGHVSLFWYQQALGQGPEFLTYFQNEAQLDKSGLPSDRFFAERPEGSVSTLKIQRTQQEDSAVYLCASSLVSGGPDEQFFGPGTRLTVL.

This clone was detected a few times. The chain joins TRBV5-1 to TRBJ2-7; the match to TRBD1 covers 8 bases. V shed 6 bases, J shed 6 bases, and the junction held 14 bases outside the gene matches. Germline CDR1 reads SGHRS; CDR2 reads YFSETQ. The CDR3 spans 15 residues. CDR3 DNA: TGCGCCAGCACCTTCGGAGGGACAGGAGAGGGCGAGCAGTACTTC. It specifies CASTFGGTGEGEQYF.

CDR3 sequence: CASSFLVLGGNTEAFF. CDR3 DNA sequence: TGTGCCAGCAGCTTTCTCGTCCTGGGGGGGAACACTGAAGCTTTCTTT. The chain is built from TRBV5-6 and TRBJ1-1, with D possibly being TRBD1 (5 bases). The CDR3 runs to 16 residues. The V gene lost 2 bases and the J gene lost 1 base, with 15 bases spanning the gap. Germline CDR1 and CDR2: SGHDT and YYEEEE. Full variable domain (outside the CDR3, taken from reference TRBV5-6 and TRBJ1-1): DAGVTQSPTHLIKTRGQQVTLRCSPKSGHDTVSWYQQALGQGPQFIFQYYEEEERQRGNFPDRFSGHQFPNYSSELNVNALLLGDSALYLCASSFLVLGGNTEAFFGQGTRLTVV.

The chain couples TRBV5-1 to TRBJ1-2; D call uncertain. The V gene's germline CDR1 is SGHRS and CDR2 YFSETQ. The CDR3 consists of 14 residues. Trimming left V 0 bases short and J 5 bases short, with 11 bases between. The CDR3 DNA follows: TGCGCCAGCAGCTTGGGCCAGGTTCTATATGGCTACACCTTC. Encoded protein: CASSLGQVLYGYTF. Full variable domain (outside the CDR3, taken from reference TRBV5-1 and TRBJ1-2): KAGVTQTPRYLIKTRGQQVTLSCSPISGHRSVSWYQQTPGQGLQFLFEYFSETQRNKGNFPGRFSGRQFSNSRSEMNVSTLELGDSALYLCASSLGQVLYGYTFGSGTRLTVV.

The chain uses TRBV13 and TRBJ2-3; possibly TRBD2 for D (6 bases). From germline, CDR1 is PRHDT and CDR2 FYEKMQ (reference sequence). This CDR3 region has 15 residues. With 4 bases removed from V and 3 bases from J, the gap between germline ends came to 14 bases. CDR3 amino acids: CASSSRRDVTDTQYF. CDR3 coding DNA: TGTGCCAGCAGCTCAAGGCGGGATGTAACAGATACGCAGTATTTT.

Here the CDR3 DNA reads TGTGCCAGCAGACGACTAGCGGGGGCTCGTTGGAATGAGCAGTTCTTC. Its translation is CASRRLAGARWNEQFF. This rearrangement joins TRBV27 to TRBJ2-1; the match to TRBD2 covers 12 bases. CDR1 and CDR2 (germline): MNHEY, SMNVEV (reference sequence). This CDR3 comprises 16 residues. After removal of 6 bases from V and 7 bases from J, the junction contained 10 bases not matched to a gene.

In this sample, this clone turned up once. The J gene is TRBJ2-7, the V gene TRBV9; 8 bases line up with TRBD1. Trimming took 4 bases from V and 2 from J; bases not matched to a gene: 8. CDR1 SGDLS and CDR2 YYNGEE come from the germline V gene. The CDR3 is made up of 15 amino acids. This CDR3 reads CASSPRTGFTYEQYF. CDR3 nucleotides: TGTGCCAGCAGCCCGAGGACAGGGTTTACCTACGAGCAGTACTTC.

The V and J genes are TRBV14 and TRBJ1-2; the D gene is possibly TRBD1 (6 bases). The germline V and J ends were trimmed by 5 bases and 8 bases, with 15 bases remaining between them. This CDR3 has 13 amino acids. In germline, CDR1 is SGHDN, CDR2 FVKESK. As DNA, the CDR3 is TGTGCCAGCAGCTGGGGGCCCTCTCAAGGCTACACCTTC. This codes for CASSWGPSQGYTF.

The chain is built from TRBV5-4 and TRBJ1-1; D gene unclear. Germline loops: CDR1 SGHNT, CDR2 YYREEE (reference sequence). V lost 0 bases to trimming and J lost 7 bases, with 7 bases between them. The length of the CDR3 is 12 residues. The CDR3 loop reads CASSLGAREAFF. In DNA form, the CDR3 reads TGTGCCAGCAGCTTGGGGGCCCGTGAAGCTTTCTTT.

The table lists this clone with a count of one. The chain uses TRBV6-4 and TRBJ1-2, with 8 bases lining up with TRBD1. J gave up 4 bases and V 6 bases, and 10 bases lay outside the gene matches. This CDR3 has 15 amino acids. Germline CDR1 is MRHNA and CDR2 is SNTAGT. CDR3 bases: TGTGCCAGCAGCCCCGGGGCAGGGGGCTTCTATGGCTACACCTTC. Translating it yields CASSPGAGGFYGYTF.

The rearrangement joins TRBV7-2 to TRBJ1-1; TRBD1 aligns across 9 bases. Looked up from germline, CDR1 is SGHTA and CDR2 is FQGNSA. This CDR3 has 15 amino acids. Trimming removed 7 bases from V and 5 bases from J; junction bases left unmatched: 11. The CDR3 loop reads CASTTGTGPWTEAFF. DNA for the CDR3: TGTGCCAGCACGACCGGGACAGGGCCGTGGACTGAAGCTTTCTTT.

V gene TRBV5-6 combines with J gene TRBJ2-7, with 10 positions matching TRBD2. V was clipped by 6 bases and J by 7 bases; unmatched bases: 10. The CDR3 contains 14 residues. In germline, CDR1 is SGHDT, CDR2 YYEEEE. DNA of the CDR3: TGTGCCAGCACCCTTGGGGGACTAGCGAGAGAGCAGTACTTC. Amino acids: CASTLGGLAREQYF.

This rearrangement joins TRBV28 to TRBJ2-3; unclear D gene. Trimming removed 8 bases from V and 2 bases from J, with 11 bases in between. The CDR3 spans 13 residues. The germline gives CDR1 MDHEN, CDR2 SYDVKM. This CDR3 reads CASFRVDTDTQYF. CDR3 DNA sequence: TGTGCCAGCTTCCGGGTCGACACAGATACGCAGTATTTT.

The chain couples TRBV7-9 to TRBJ1-2; no firm D call. CDR3 length equals 14 residues. The V gene lost 2 bases and the J gene lost 4 bases, with 11 bases spanning the gap. Germline CDR1 and CDR2: SEHNR and FQNEAQ (reference sequence). In DNA form, the CDR3 reads TGTGCCAGCAGCTTACTCGTCCAGGCCTATGGCTACACCTTC. This codes for CASSLLVQAYGYTF.